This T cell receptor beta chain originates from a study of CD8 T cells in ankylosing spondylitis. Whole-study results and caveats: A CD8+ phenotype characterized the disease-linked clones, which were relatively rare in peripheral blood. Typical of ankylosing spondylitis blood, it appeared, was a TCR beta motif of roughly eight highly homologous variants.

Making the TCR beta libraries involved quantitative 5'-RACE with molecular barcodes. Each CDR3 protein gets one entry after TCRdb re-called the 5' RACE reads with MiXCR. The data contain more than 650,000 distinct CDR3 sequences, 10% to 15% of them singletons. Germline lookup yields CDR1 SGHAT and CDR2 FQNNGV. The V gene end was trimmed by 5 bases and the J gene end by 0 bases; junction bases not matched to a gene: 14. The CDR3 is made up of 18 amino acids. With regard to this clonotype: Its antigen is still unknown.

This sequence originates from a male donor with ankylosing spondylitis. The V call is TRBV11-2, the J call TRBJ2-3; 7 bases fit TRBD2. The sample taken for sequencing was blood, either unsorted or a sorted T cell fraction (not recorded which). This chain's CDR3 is CASSPPYGRGTSTDTQYF. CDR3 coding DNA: TGTGCCAGCAGCCCCCCATACGGGCGGGGGACCAGCACAGATACGCAGTATTTT.